The present TCR beta chain was sequenced within a study of STAT5B mutations in CD4+ large granular lymphocyte leukemia. At the level of the study: The CDR3 'QG' motif was associated with a particular HLA allele among healthy donors. Overall study findings and caveats: Compared with healthy controls (2/35), patient top clones favored TRBV06 (8/27). No patients shared main leukemic clonotypes, though roughly 27% appeared at low frequency elsewhere.

A word on this clone: Antigen unknown.

Germline CDR1 is SGHNT and CDR2 is YENEEA. V was cut by 3 bases and J by 2 bases, with 14 bases left in between. The CDR3 is 16 residues long. The table came from immunoSEQ multiplex PCR; TCRdb's copy has only in-frame clones and leaves some out. The data contain around 20,000 clones, roughly 80% of them singletons. The genes are TRBV11-3 and TRBJ2-1, with TRBD2 as a possible D gene (5 bases). The sequence was collected from a human donor in good health. The sample consisted of CD4+ T cells from blood buffy coats. This CDR3 reads CASSLNGGLTYNEQFF. In nucleotides, the CDR3 is TGTGCCAGCAGCTTGAACGGCGGGTTAACCTACAATGAGCAGTTCTTC.